This T cell receptor (beta chain) was documented in a study of blood T cell repertoires in COVID-19. Study overall: Material from acute and convalescent COVID-19 was sourced from the United States, Italy and Spain. Sample material is recorded as cDNA or gDNA derived from T cells, B-cell-depleted T cells, or PBMCs.

From germline, CDR1 is SGHAT and CDR2 FQNNGV. The CDR3 is 14 residues long. With V trimmed by 5 bases and J by 5 bases, 7 bases remained unmatched. The authors' processing: For nucleated cells, counts were estimated from reference gene primer amplification. Assay used: immunoSEQ multiplex PCR; TCRdb lists only in-frame clones, some missing. V and J calls and clone size come straight from that table; D and trimming were deduced from the DNA. The table has 30,000 to 40,000 clones, approximately 91% seen once. The sample comprised peripheral blood. The sequence was obtained from a human donor with active COVID-19. The donor label of this sample is uncertain. The rearrangement links TRBV11-2 to TRBJ2-5, with 8 bases aligning to TRBD2. The CDR3 DNA sequence: TGTGCCAGCAGCCGACGCGGGGGGACGGAGACCCAGTACTTC. The encoded protein is CASSRRGGTETQYF.